This T cell receptor beta chain stems from a study of long-term antiretroviral therapy in people with HIV. Broader study findings: No data were available on ART adherence, viral resistance or therapy changes. Clonotypes expanded prior to ART showed repertoire dominance at all sampled time points. It was observed that HIV repertoires exhibited narrower CDR3 length ranges than controls.

Version v3.0 of the immunoSEQ assay was performed at survey level. TCRdb's copy holds only in-frame clones and misses some; the assay was immunoSEQ multiplex PCR. The table lists 15,000 to 20,000 clones, around 92% of them singletons, with approximately 10% in the top ten. The CDR3 runs 17 residues. From germline, CDR1 is SGHNT and CDR2 YYREEE (reference sequence). The V gene end was trimmed by 4 bases and the J gene end by 5 bases; junction bases not matched to a gene: 14. On this clone itself: What it binds is unknown.

The United States was where all participants with HIV were treated. This clonotype originated in a man aged 45 to 65 with HIV. The chain employs TRBV5-4 and TRBJ2-3; 9 bases line up with TRBD2. The sample here was unsorted PBMCs, taken 3 years after starting antiretroviral therapy. The CDR3 coding sequence is TGTGCCAGCAGCCCGGGGGGGAGCGGGGGGTTTGGAGATACGCAGTATTTT. It is translated as CASSPGGSGGFGDTQYF.